Listed below are T cell receptor beta chains from one sample, sequenced in a study of blood T cell repertoires in COVID-19. Profiled with immunoSEQ multiplex PCR; TCRdb holds only in-frame clones, not every one. This table holds some 190,000 clones, around 76% found once. Sequencing was carried out using peripheral blood. All receptors derive from a woman between 45 and 60 years old with active or convalescent COVID-19. CDR3s include the opening cysteine and the closing phenylalanine or tryptophan. D genes are given only for firm matches. Size is stated for part of the rows, as once, few or many counts, or as a class when the clone is expanded.

d_call j_call v_call clone_size cdr3_nt cdr3_aa
TRBD1 TRBJ1-2 TRBV5-1 many TGCGCCAGCAGCCCCCGGGACAGAAACTATGGCTACACCTTC CASSPRDRNYGYTF
- TRBJ1-5 TRBV7-2 - TGTGCCAGCAGCTTAGGTTCGGATCAGCCCCAGCATTTT CASSLGSDQPQHF
TRBD1 TRBJ1-5 TRBV3-1/TRBV3-2 - TGTGCCAGCAGCCCCTCCGACAGGGGGCTTGGGCCCCAGCATTTT CASSPSDRGLGPQHF
- TRBJ2-7 TRBV5-1 - TGCGCCAGCAGATGGAGGGGCCCCTCGGACGAGCAGTACTTC CASRWRGPSDEQYF
- TRBJ2-3 TRBV10-3 once TGTGCCATCAGGGATGGACTTTCAGATACGCAGTATTTT CAIRDGLSDTQYF
TRBD2 TRBJ2-3 TRBV4-2 - TGTGCCAGCAGCCTCATTAGCGGGGGGGGCACAGATACGCAGTATTTT CASSLISGGGTDTQYF
- TRBJ1-5 TRBV19 once TGTGCCAGTAGTATGCAGGGTAATAGCAATCAGCCCCAGCATTTT CASSMQGNSNQPQHF
TRBD2 TRBJ2-3 TRBV7-2 - TGTGCCAGCAGCCAGGGACTAGCAGGCGGAGATACGCAGTATTTT CASSQGLAGGDTQYF
TRBD1 TRBJ2-7 TRBV10-3 - TGTGCCATCAGTGGAGGGACAGGGGACGAGCAGTACTTC CAISGGTGDEQYF
- TRBJ1-2 TRBV29-1 once TGCAGCGTCCAGGGCGGGGATGGCTACACCTTC CSVQGGDGYTF
- TRBJ1-1 TRBV6-4 - TGTGCCAGCAGTGACTCGCGCAGGGCGGACACTGAAGCTTTCTTT CASSDSRRADTEAFF
- TRBJ2-5 TRBV13 - TGTGCCAGCAGCTTAGTAGGGGGGGCCCAAGAGACCCAGTACTTC CASSLVGGAQETQYF
TRBD2 TRBJ2-7 TRBV6-2/TRBV6-3 - TGTGCCAGCAGTCTGAGGACTAGCGGTTACTACGAGCAGTACTTC CASSLRTSGYYEQYF
TRBD2 TRBJ2-7 TRBV7-3 - TGTGCCAGCAGCCCCGCCGTAGCGGGACTCCACGAGCAGTACTTC CASSPAVAGLHEQYF
TRBD1 TRBJ1-3 TRBV19 - TGTGCCAGTAGTATAGACCGGGACAGGTCCCGCTCTGGAAACACCATATATTTT CASSIDRDRSRSGNTIYF
- TRBJ2-3 TRBV6-2/TRBV6-3 - TGTGCCAGCAGTTACACGGGGAGCACAGATACGCAGTATTTT CASSYTGSTDTQYF
TRBD1 TRBJ2-7 TRBV2 few TGTGCCAGCAAAACCGGGACAGGGGGTGGCGAGCAGTACTTC CASKTGTGGGEQYF
- TRBJ2-3 TRBV12-3/TRBV12-4 - TGTGCCAGCAGTCTCCAGACTGGGGATACGCAGTATTTT CASSLQTGDTQYF
TRBD1 TRBJ1-2 TRBV19 - TGTGCCAGTAGGATGACAGGGAACTATGGCTACACCTTC CASRMTGNYGYTF
- TRBJ1-2 TRBV6-5 - TGTGCCAGCAGTTATGTGGACAGCCCATTGCTAGATGGCTACACCTTC CASSYVDSPLLDGYTF
TRBD1 TRBJ2-2 TRBV19 - TGTGCCACCCGGGACAGGGCGGGCGGGGAGCTGTTTTTT CATRDRAGGELFF
TRBD1 TRBJ2-7 TRBV7-9 - TGTGCCAGCAGTAGCACAGGGGACGAGCAGTACTTC CASSSTGDEQYF
TRBD2 TRBJ2-7 TRBV3-1/TRBV3-2 - TGTGCCAGCAGCCAAGGTCCGGGGGGGGGCCACGAGCAGTACTTC CASSQGPGGGHEQYF
- TRBJ2-3 TRBV3-1/TRBV3-2 few TGTGCCAGCAGCCAAGATATCCGGGTAAGGACAGATACGCAGTATTTT CASSQDIRVRTDTQYF
TRBD2 TRBJ2-7 TRBV7-2 - TGTGCCAGCAGCTTACATCTAGCGGGAGGCTACGAGCAGTACTTC CASSLHLAGGYEQYF
- TRBJ1-2 TRBV9 - TGTGCCAGCAGCGTAAGGGACACCAACTATGGCTACACCTTC CASSVRDTNYGYTF
- TRBJ2-5 TRBV7-2 - TGTGCCAGCAGCTCCCCCCCGACTCCGCAAGAGACCCAGTACTTC CASSSPPTPQETQYF
- TRBJ1-1 TRBV18 - TGTGCCAGCTCACCCGACAGATACACTGAAGCTTTCTTT CASSPDRYTEAFF
- TRBJ2-1 TRBV20-1 - TGCAGTGCTAGAGAGGCCGTAAAGCAGTTCTTC CSAREAVKQFF
- TRBJ2-2 TRBV28 - TGTGCCAGCAGTGGAGCGTTGGGGGGCACCGGGGAGCTGTTTTTT CASSGALGGTGELFF
TRBD2 TRBJ2-1 TRBV18 - TGTGCCAGCTCACCATCGGGAGGGGTAAATGAGCAGTTCTTC CASSPSGGVNEQFF
TRBD1 TRBJ1-1 TRBV7-9 - TGTGCCAGCAGCTTAGAGGGGGCGCGGAGCACTGAAGCTTTCTTT CASSLEGARSTEAFF
TRBD1 TRBJ2-7 TRBV23-1 - TGCGCCAGCAGTCAATCGGGGCCCGGGACAGGGAGGGACGAGCAGTACTTC CASSQSGPGTGRDEQYF
- TRBJ1-2 TRBV4-2 few TGTGCCAGCAGCCAAGACCAGGTACAGACAAACACCTTC CASSQDQVQTNTF
TRBD1 TRBJ1-1 TRBV19 - TGTGCCAGTAGTTCCCTGGACAGGGCCTACACTGAAGCTTTCTTT CASSSLDRAYTEAFF
TRBD2 TRBJ2-1 TRBV19 - TGTGCCACCATGGATGGTAGCGGGGCTCACAATGAGCAGTTCTTC CATMDGSGAHNEQFF
TRBD2 TRBJ2-1 TRBV7-2 few TGTGCCAGCAGCGTAGCGGGAGACCCGAGTAATGAGCAGTTCTTC CASSVAGDPSNEQFF
- TRBJ2-6 TRBV5-6 once TGTGCCAGCAGCTTCTGGACAGAGTCTGGGGCCAACGTCCTGACTTTC CASSFWTESGANVLTF
TRBD2 TRBJ2-7 TRBV30 - TGTGCCTGGAGTCTGGGACTAGCGGGGAACGAGCAGTACTTC CAWSLGLAGNEQYF
TRBD1 TRBJ2-1 TRBV18 - TGTGCCAGCTCACTATCGACAGGGTCATCCTACAATGAGCAGTTCTTC CASSLSTGSSYNEQFF
TRBD1 TRBJ2-1 TRBV7-9 - TGTGCCAGCAGCCCGGGACAGGGTATCCACAATGAGCAGTTCTTC CASSPGQGIHNEQFF
TRBD2 TRBJ2-1 TRBV7-2 - TGTGCCAGCAGCTTCCGTAGCGGGAGATACAATGAGCAGTTCTTC CASSFRSGRYNEQFF
- TRBJ1-2 TRBV5-6 - TGTGCCAGCAGCCTGACTGGCCTACATGGCTACACCTTC CASSLTGLHGYTF
TRBD1 TRBJ1-2 TRBV3-1/TRBV3-2 - TGTGCCAGCAGCCAGTACGGACAGGGCTATGGCTACACCTTC CASSQYGQGYGYTF
TRBD1 TRBJ2-7 TRBV6-2/TRBV6-3 - TGTGCCAGCAGTTACCCCGGGACAGACACTTCCTACGAGCAGTACTTC CASSYPGTDTSYEQYF